This T cell receptor (beta chain) was retrieved from a study of identical twins. Study-wide results and caveats: Interpretation of the results relied on cross-sectional statistical analysis and not on following the same donors. Diverse VJ usage suggested most zero-insertion clonotypes were not invariant T cells. Fewer insertions were carried by abundant cord blood beta clonotypes, but none was seen in memory repertoires.

With respect to this clonotype: What it binds is not known. This may arise from a read error, as a much more abundant clone is one base away.

TCRdb re-called the 5' RACE reads through MiXCR, storing one row per CDR3 protein. The sample contains 650,000 to 750,000 distinct CDR3 sequences, less than 25% of which appear only once. Trimming shortened V by 6 bases and J by 5 bases, and 6 bases separated the two germline ends. This CDR3 contains 11 residues. In addition, the sample was reused for a study of T cells expressing NK-cell markers.

This clonotype was sampled from a woman aged 18 to 35 in good health. The sequencing sample was made of PBMCs. The chain couples TRBV12-3 or TRBV12-4 to TRBJ2-3; D remains unclear. Here the CDR3 DNA reads TGTGCCAGCAGGTACGGAGATACGCAGTATTTT. Residues: CASRYGDTQYF.